This is a list of T cell receptor beta chains from one sample in a study of control samples from healthy donors and cancer patients. Assay used: immunoSEQ multiplex PCR; TCRdb lists only in-frame clones, some missing. The sample contains about 130,000 clones, roughly 92% of which appear only once. The material sequenced was blood. All receptors come from a man aged 18-30 years in good health. Each CDR3 is given with its conserved first and last residue. Fields, in order: V gene, D gene, clone size, J gene, CDR3 protein, CDR3 DNA. The D gene is left open where the match is weak. Expanded clones get a size class; other rows say once, few or many, or leave the size out.

v_call: TRBV1; d_call: -; clone_size: -; j_call: TRBJ2-2; cdr3_aa: CTSSQGSTGELFF; cdr3_nt: TGCACCAGCAGCCAAGGCAGCACCGGGGAGCTGTTTTTT
v_call: TRBV4-1; d_call: -; clone_size: -; j_call: TRBJ1-5; cdr3_aa: CASSLRPARGNQPQHF; cdr3_nt: TGCGCCAGCAGCCTCAGACCTGCGAGGGGCAATCAGCCCCAGCATTTT
v_call: TRBV5-1; d_call: TRBD2; clone_size: -; j_call: TRBJ2-3; cdr3_aa: CASSRIGLGLTTDTQYF; cdr3_nt: TGCGCCAGCAGCCGGATTGGGTTGGGACTAACAACAGATACGCAGTATTTT
v_call: TRBV5-1; d_call: -; clone_size: -; j_call: TRBJ2-1; cdr3_aa: CASSLEGVGQFF; cdr3_nt: TGCGCCAGCAGCTTGGAGGGGGTGGGGCAGTTCTTC
v_call: TRBV6-1; d_call: -; clone_size: -; j_call: TRBJ2-1; cdr3_aa: CASSEADFPNEQFF; cdr3_nt: TGTGCCAGCAGTGAAGCGGACTTCCCCAATGAGCAGTTCTTC
v_call: TRBV5-5; d_call: -; clone_size: -; j_call: TRBJ1-1; cdr3_aa: CASSLYGASEAFF; cdr3_nt: TGTGCCAGCAGCTTGTATGGGGCATCTGAAGCTTTCTTT
v_call: TRBV10-3; d_call: TRBD1; clone_size: -; j_call: TRBJ1-5; cdr3_aa: CADWDREVCDQPQHF; cdr3_nt: TGTGCCGACTGGGACAGGGAGGTTTGCGATCAGCCCCAGCATTTT
v_call: TRBV6-2/TRBV6-3; d_call: -; clone_size: -; j_call: TRBJ2-2; cdr3_aa: CASTPNTGELFF; cdr3_nt: TGTGCCAGCACCCCTAACACCGGGGAGCTGTTTTTT
v_call: TRBV4-2; d_call: -; clone_size: -; j_call: TRBJ2-1; cdr3_aa: CASSQGLADSSYNEQFF; cdr3_nt: TGTGCCAGCAGCCAAGGACTGGCGGATAGCTCCTACAATGAGCAGTTCTTC
v_call: TRBV5-6; d_call: -; clone_size: -; j_call: TRBJ1-1; cdr3_aa: CASSLDLSNTEAFF; cdr3_nt: TGTGCCAGCAGCTTAGACTTATCGAACACTGAAGCTTTCTTT
v_call: TRBV27; d_call: TRBD1; clone_size: -; j_call: TRBJ1-2; cdr3_aa: CASSFLTGRLDYGYTF; cdr3_nt: TGTGCCAGCAGTTTCCTGACAGGGAGGCTTGACTATGGCTACACCTTC
v_call: TRBV3-1/TRBV3-2; d_call: -; clone_size: -; j_call: TRBJ2-5; cdr3_aa: CASSQSWGVGRLQETQYF; cdr3_nt: TGTGCCAGCAGCCAATCCTGGGGGGTCGGACGGTTACAAGAGACCCAGTACTTC
v_call: TRBV7-9; d_call: -; clone_size: -; j_call: TRBJ2-3; cdr3_aa: CASSLASETQYF; cdr3_nt: TGTGCCAGCAGTTTAGCGTCAGAGACGCAGTATTTT
v_call: TRBV27; d_call: -; clone_size: -; j_call: TRBJ2-1; cdr3_aa: CVSSLYFPPTGNEQFF; cdr3_nt: TGTGTCAGCAGTTTGTATTTCCCCCCGACGGGCAATGAGCAGTTCTTC
v_call: TRBV11-3; d_call: -; clone_size: -; j_call: TRBJ2-2; cdr3_aa: CASSLTRGPNTGELFF; cdr3_nt: TGTGCCAGCAGCTTAACTCGGGGGCCGAACACCGGGGAGCTGTTTTTT
v_call: TRBV2; d_call: -; clone_size: -; j_call: TRBJ1-2; cdr3_aa: CASSEGKFYGYTF; cdr3_nt: TGTGCCAGCAGTGAGGGAAAGTTCTATGGCTACACCTTC
v_call: TRBV6-5; d_call: TRBD1; clone_size: -; j_call: TRBJ1-6; cdr3_aa: CASSSGQKNSPLHF; cdr3_nt: TGTGCCAGCAGTTCGGGACAGAAAAATTCACCCCTCCACTTT
v_call: TRBV6-2/TRBV6-3; d_call: -; clone_size: once; j_call: TRBJ2-7; cdr3_aa: CASSRAGIQYF; cdr3_nt: TGTGCCAGCAGCCGGGCCGGGATTCAGTACTTC
v_call: TRBV24-1; d_call: TRBD2; clone_size: -; j_call: TRBJ2-1; cdr3_aa: CATSDSAGGWEQFF; cdr3_nt: TGTGCCACCAGTGATTCGGCGGGGGGTTGGGAGCAGTTCTTC
v_call: TRBV5-4; d_call: -; clone_size: -; j_call: TRBJ2-2; cdr3_aa: CASSLEGDANTGELFF; cdr3_nt: TGTGCCAGCAGCTTGGAGGGAGACGCGAACACCGGGGAGCTGTTTTTT
v_call: TRBV2; d_call: TRBD1; clone_size: -; j_call: TRBJ2-7; cdr3_aa: CASSESFRDRPHEQYF; cdr3_nt: TGTGCCAGCAGTGAAAGCTTCCGGGACAGGCCCCACGAGCAGTACTTC
v_call: TRBV5-6; d_call: -; clone_size: -; j_call: TRBJ1-2; cdr3_aa: CASRSTANYGYTF; cdr3_nt: TGTGCCAGCAGATCAACAGCTAACTATGGCTACACCTTC
v_call: TRBV7-6; d_call: TRBD1; clone_size: -; j_call: TRBJ1-2; cdr3_aa: CASSLQGTGGLGYGYTF; cdr3_nt: TGTGCCAGCAGCTTACAAGGGACAGGGGGCCTGGGGTATGGCTACACCTTC
v_call: TRBV2; d_call: TRBD1; clone_size: -; j_call: TRBJ1-1; cdr3_aa: CASKTGGREAFF; cdr3_nt: TGTGCCAGCAAGACAGGGGGTCGTGAAGCTTTCTTT
v_call: TRBV20-1; d_call: -; clone_size: -; j_call: TRBJ1-1; cdr3_aa: CSAGQEAFF; cdr3_nt: TGCAGTGCGGGGCAGGAAGCTTTCTTT
v_call: TRBV3-1/TRBV3-2; d_call: TRBD1; clone_size: -; j_call: TRBJ1-1; cdr3_aa: CASSRRGQDEAFF; cdr3_nt: TGTGCCAGCAGCCGCAGGGGGCAGGATGAAGCTTTCTTT
v_call: TRBV2; d_call: TRBD1; clone_size: -; j_call: TRBJ1-1; cdr3_aa: CASRGQEGTEAFF; cdr3_nt: TGTGCCAGCAGGGGACAGGAAGGGACTGAAGCTTTCTTT
v_call: TRBV30; d_call: TRBD2; clone_size: -; j_call: TRBJ2-7; cdr3_aa: CAWSVLSGGLYEQYF; cdr3_nt: TGTGCCTGGAGTGTACTTAGCGGGGGACTCTACGAGCAGTACTTC
v_call: TRBV29-1; d_call: -; clone_size: -; j_call: TRBJ2-4; cdr3_aa: CSVFGGQKNIQYF; cdr3_nt: TGCAGCGTTTTCGGGGGGCAAAAAAACATTCAGTACTTC
v_call: TRBV27; d_call: -; clone_size: -; j_call: TRBJ1-2; cdr3_aa: CASSFGADYGYTF; cdr3_nt: TGTGCCAGCAGTTTCGGGGCAGACTATGGCTACACCTTC
v_call: TRBV7-6; d_call: TRBD2; clone_size: -; j_call: TRBJ2-5; cdr3_aa: CASSPRSGGPEETQYF; cdr3_nt: TGTGCCAGCAGCCCAAGGAGCGGGGGACCGGAGGAGACCCAGTACTTC
v_call: TRBV6-5; d_call: -; clone_size: -; j_call: TRBJ1-5; cdr3_aa: CASSPGVNQPQHF; cdr3_nt: TGTGCCAGCAGCCCGGGAGTCAATCAGCCCCAGCATTTT
v_call: TRBV27; d_call: -; clone_size: -; j_call: TRBJ1-6; cdr3_aa: CASSPARLGRQNSPLHF; cdr3_nt: TGTGCCAGCAGCCCCGCCCGGCTTGGCAGGCAAAATTCACCCCTCCACTTT
v_call: TRBV9; d_call: -; clone_size: -; j_call: TRBJ1-1; cdr3_aa: CASSVSGFMNTEAFF; cdr3_nt: TGTGCCAGCAGCGTTTCAGGTTTTATGAACACTGAAGCTTTCTTT
v_call: TRBV6-5; d_call: TRBD2; clone_size: once; j_call: TRBJ2-3; cdr3_aa: CASSLRGGTQYF; cdr3_nt: TGTGCCAGCAGCCTCCGGGGGGGCACGCAGTATTTT
v_call: TRBV28; d_call: -; clone_size: -; j_call: TRBJ2-3; cdr3_aa: CASLMDGPWDTQYF; cdr3_nt: TGTGCCAGCCTAATGGACGGACCTTGGGATACGCAGTATTTT
v_call: TRBV7-9; d_call: TRBD2; clone_size: -; j_call: TRBJ2-3; cdr3_aa: CASSRPRTSGGTDTQYF; cdr3_nt: TGTGCCAGCAGCCGTCCTCGTACTAGCGGGGGGACAGATACGCAGTATTTT
v_call: TRBV9; d_call: -; clone_size: -; j_call: TRBJ2-3; cdr3_aa: CASSVVPGSTDTQYF; cdr3_nt: TGTGCCAGCAGCGTAGTTCCAGGTAGCACAGATACGCAGTATTTT
v_call: TRBV25-1; d_call: -; clone_size: once; j_call: TRBJ2-1; cdr3_aa: CASSEQGHRNGNEQFF; cdr3_nt: TGTGCCAGCAGTGAACAGGGACACCGGAATGGCAATGAGCAGTTCTTC
v_call: TRBV19; d_call: TRBD1; clone_size: -; j_call: TRBJ2-5; cdr3_aa: CASSPLRDRGQETQYF; cdr3_nt: TGTGCCAGTAGTCCCCTCCGGGACAGGGGGCAAGAGACCCAGTACTTC
v_call: TRBV20-1; d_call: -; clone_size: -; j_call: TRBJ2-7; cdr3_aa: CSAPFGYEQYF; cdr3_nt: TGCAGTGCCCCCTTTGGCTACGAGCAGTACTTC
v_call: TRBV9; d_call: TRBD2; clone_size: -; j_call: TRBJ2-5; cdr3_aa: CASSAVSAGGETQYF; cdr3_nt: TGTGCCAGCAGCGCCGTATCAGCGGGGGGGGAGACCCAGTACTTC
v_call: TRBV7-3; d_call: -; clone_size: -; j_call: TRBJ2-3; cdr3_aa: CASSLARGTDTQYF; cdr3_nt: TGTGCCAGCAGCTTGGCGAGGGGCACAGATACGCAGTATTTT
v_call: TRBV7-9; d_call: -; clone_size: -; j_call: TRBJ1-6; cdr3_aa: CASSRGLAGGYSPLHF; cdr3_nt: TGTGCCAGCAGCCGGGGGCTGGCGGGGGGGTATTCACCCCTCCACTTT
v_call: TRBV5-4; d_call: TRBD1; clone_size: -; j_call: TRBJ1-4; cdr3_aa: CASSPGGPSEKLFF; cdr3_nt: TGTGCCAGCAGCCCAGGGGGTCCAAGTGAAAAACTGTTTTTT
v_call: TRBV6-5; d_call: TRBD2; clone_size: few; j_call: TRBJ2-3; cdr3_aa: CASSYIRGGTNTQYF; cdr3_nt: TGTGCCAGCAGTTACATACGGGGGGGCACCAATACGCAGTATTTT
v_call: TRBV2; d_call: -; clone_size: -; j_call: TRBJ2-7; cdr3_aa: CASRETRTDYEQYF; cdr3_nt: TGTGCCAGCAGGGAAACCAGGACAGACTACGAGCAGTACTTC
v_call: TRBV11-2; d_call: -; clone_size: once; j_call: TRBJ1-1; cdr3_aa: CASSFGAGTEAFF; cdr3_nt: TGTGCCAGCAGCTTTGGGGCGGGCACTGAAGCTTTCTTT
v_call: TRBV5-1; d_call: -; clone_size: -; j_call: TRBJ1-3; cdr3_aa: CASSLSGDAGNTIYF; cdr3_nt: TGCGCCAGCAGCTTGTCGGGGGATGCTGGAAACACCATATATTTT
v_call: TRBV12-3/TRBV12-4; d_call: TRBD1; clone_size: -; j_call: TRBJ1-5; cdr3_aa: CASRQGNQPQHF; cdr3_nt: TGTGCCAGCAGACAGGGGAATCAGCCCCAGCATTTT
v_call: TRBV5-1; d_call: -; clone_size: -; j_call: TRBJ1-5; cdr3_aa: CASSLADPGQPQHF; cdr3_nt: TGCGCCAGCAGCTTGGCCGACCCGGGCCAGCCCCAGCATTTT
v_call: TRBV5-6; d_call: -; clone_size: -; j_call: TRBJ2-3; cdr3_aa: CASSLKGVDTQYF; cdr3_nt: TGTGCCAGCAGCTTGAAGGGTGTAGATACGCAGTATTTT
v_call: TRBV7-9; d_call: -; clone_size: -; j_call: TRBJ1-2; cdr3_aa: CASSISGTQWNGYTF; cdr3_nt: TGTGCCAGCAGCATATCCGGGACGCAGTGGAATGGCTACACCTTC
v_call: TRBV5-6; d_call: -; clone_size: -; j_call: TRBJ1-2; cdr3_aa: CASSLFSPSPEGGYTF; cdr3_nt: TGTGCCAGCAGCTTGTTCAGTCCTTCCCCGGAGGGGGGCTACACCTTC
v_call: TRBV7-9; d_call: TRBD1; clone_size: -; j_call: TRBJ1-5; cdr3_aa: CASSLSSLRQGRINQPQHF; cdr3_nt: TGTGCCAGCAGCTTAAGCTCCCTCCGACAGGGGAGGATTAATCAGCCCCAGCATTTT